The T cell receptor beta chain under discussion was sequenced for a study of blood T cell repertoires in COVID-19. Overall study context: Spain, Italy and the United States supplied samples that represented acute and convalescent COVID-19. PBMCs, B-cell-depleted T cells, or T cells were the source of the cDNA or gDNA that made up the material.

The CDR3 has 20 amino acids. Trimming removed 1 base at V and 0 bases at J, with 23 bases between. From germline, CDR1 is LGHNA and CDR2 YSLEER. TCRdb's copy holds only in-frame clones and misses some; the assay was immunoSEQ multiplex PCR. The data show more than 80,000 clones, over 80% seen once. This receptor was obtained from a woman of 80 years or more with active or convalescent COVID-19. Sequencing input: peripheral blood. The chain recombines TRBV4-3 with TRBJ2-3, with D uncertain. Here the CDR3 reads CASSQVSPLLAEHSTDTQYF. The CDR3 DNA reads TGCGCCAGCAGCCAAGTTTCCCCCTTGCTCGCGGAGCACAGCACAGATACGCAGTATTTT.